This TCR beta chain was obtained from a study of blood T cell repertoires in COVID-19 (dated by TCRdb to the early 2020s). With regard to the full study: Collaborator samples came from the United States, Italy and Spain and covered acute and convalescent phases of COVID-19. Sample metadata almost always included a de-identified subject ID, COVID-19 status, age in years and sex. Where available, HLA class I and class II types were obtained from metadata supplied by the sample provider rather than from assay-based typing. The repertoires were released in a freely available public database meant as a resource for research on the immune response to SARS-CoV-2. Samples came from the ongoing ImmuneRACE study (first 160 participants) plus 1,254 subjects from 6 global collaborators. The prospective study material was composed of cDNA or gDNA derived from T cells, B-cell-depleted T cells, or PBMCs. Deeply sampled blood TCRbeta repertoires from subjects exposed to, actively infected with, or recovered from COVID-19 were included in the dataset.

The immunoSEQ Assay, a bias-controlled multiplex PCR, was used to amplify TCRbeta CDR3 regions from genomic DNA. The authors' pipeline ran thus. The number of nucleated cells in each sample was estimated from the amplification of reference gene primers within the assay. To quantify the absolute abundance of each unique TCRbeta CDR3 rearrangement, sequence reads were collapsed and filtered. For each sample, productive Simpson clonality was calculated as the square root of Simpson's diversity index over productive rearrangements. Sourced from immuneACCESS, this table was stored by TCRdb with only in-frame sequences that have V and J called. A share of the clones is absent; for the studies checked, an unresolved V gene accounts for under half, and the remainder has no known explanation. Clone size and the V and J calls come from that table; the DNA yielded D and trimming. The sample profile shows tens of thousands of clones; around 90% of them were found once. Together, the top ten hold 11% to 15% of the sample.

Results and caveats for the whole study, not just this receptor: The quantity of clinical and demographic metadata differed by source and by participant and was supplied without curation.

The germline V gene supplies CDR1 MDHEN and CDR2 SYDVKM. Including cysteine and phenylalanine, the CDR3 has 15 amino acids. The retained sequence is limited to the CDR3, 45 bases, with the frame set at the first base. Between the V and J ends, shortened by 4 bases and 3 bases respectively, the junction contains 13 bases. Whole blood was collected in K2EDTA tubes by collaborating institutions according to the institutions' own protocols. For TCRbeta analysis, collaborator samples were shipped as frozen whole blood, as isolated PBMCs, or as DNA extracted from either sample type. Worth noting for this clone: No antigen is known for it. No per-base quality is available; no much larger clone lies one base away.

The sequenced sample consisted of peripheral blood. The rearranged chain carries TRBV28 and TRBJ1-5; no D segment can be confidently identified. This TCR came from a man in his fifties or sixties with active COVID-19. The CDR3 amino acid sequence is: CASSSSGVYNQPQHF. In nucleotide form, the sequence is TGTGCCAGCAGTTCCTCCGGGGTTTACAATCAGCCCCAGCATTTT.